This T cell receptor beta chain was identified during a study of shared clonotypes between healthy human individuals. Overall study findings and caveats: A handful of donors showed sharing of about 4.6% of naive CD4 clonotypes. The four-donor shared clonotypes exceeded non-shared clonotypes in generation probability, with non-shared ones scoring lower.

TCRdb's table, derived via immunoSEQ multiplex PCR, lists solely in-frame clones and lacks some. The table records more than 850,000 clones, 75% to 80% of them present only once. The healthy adult donors were HIV-negative and reported no recent acute infections or vaccinations. CDR1 MNHNS and CDR2 SASEGT come from the germline V gene. Trimming took 8 bases from V and 2 from J, leaving 15 bases between them. The CDR3 has 14 amino acids. On this clone: Its antigen is unidentified.

This TCR was sampled from a man aged 18 to 29 in good health. Some clones in this sample may be carry-over from other donors' samples. The chain joins TRBV6-1 to TRBJ1-2; no reliable D call. The sequenced sample was memory CD4+ T cells from PBMCs. Regarding subset: CD45RA-negative fraction. The CDR3 is CASFVGAGNYGYTF. The DNA for the CDR3 is TGTGCCAGCTTCGTCGGAGCCGGAAACTATGGCTACACCTTC.